This paragraph covers one T cell receptor beta chain sequence. This sample stems from a study of control samples from healthy donors and cancer patients. Germline V lookup: CDR1 SGHTA, CDR2 FQGNSA. Trimming left V 5 bases short and J 7 bases short, with 12 bases between. This CDR3 has 12 residues. Generated by immunoSEQ multiplex PCR, the TCRdb table keeps only in-frame clones and is missing some. The sample lists about 51,000 clones, around 80% occurring once. This chain uses TRBV7-2 with TRBJ2-7; D might be TRBD2 (5 bases). This receptor was identified in a man between 70 and 80 years old in good health. The sample consisted of blood. In DNA, the CDR3 is TGTGCCAGCAGCGTATGGAGCGGTGAGCAGTACTTC. This translates into CASSVWSGEQYF.